These T cell receptor beta chains were read from a single sample in a study of T cell responses to AZD1222 COVID-19 vaccine. This table comes from immunoSEQ multiplex PCR, and its TCRdb copy is limited to in-frame clones, with some not included. Of approximately 160,000 clones detected, approximately 93% appear once; the ten largest clones hold 0.7% to 0.9%. The starting material was peripheral blood, obtained on day 0 of AZD1222 vaccination. The receptors derive from an adult in good health. Each CDR3 is given with its conserved first and last residue. Each record gives: V gene, J gene, D gene, clone size, CDR3 protein, CDR3 DNA. A D gene is named only where the DNA matches it firmly. For some rows the clone size is stated as once, few or many, or as a class when expanded; others skip it.

V: TRBV7-9
J: TRBJ1-2
D: .
size: .
CDR3: CASSFREGAYGYTF
DNA: TGTGCCAGCAGCTTCAGGGAAGGGGCGTATGGCTACACCTTC

V: TRBV3-1/TRBV3-2
J: TRBJ2-7
D: .
size: .
CDR3: CASSQDQRMAYEQYF
DNA: TGTGCCAGCAGCCAAGATCAACGGATGGCTTACGAGCAGTACTTC

V: TRBV11-2
J: TRBJ2-1
D: .
size: .
CDR3: CASSPPGAGDEQFF
DNA: TGTGCCAGCAGCCCCCCCGGGGCCGGGGATGAGCAGTTCTTC

V: TRBV27
J: TRBJ1-2
D: TRBD1
size: .
CDR3: CASSFRDRASDGYTF
DNA: TGTGCCAGCAGTTTCCGGGACAGGGCTTCAGATGGCTACACCTTC

V: TRBV5-6
J: TRBJ1-4
D: TRBD1
size: .
CDR3: CASSLERGQLNEKLFF
DNA: TGTGCCAGCAGCTTGGAGAGGGGACAGCTTAATGAAAAACTGTTTTTT

V: TRBV6-5
J: TRBJ1-5
D: .
size: .
CDR3: CASRDDPTRPQHF
DNA: TGTGCCAGCAGAGACGATCCCACCCGCCCCCAGCATTTT

V: TRBV5-1
J: TRBJ2-5
D: .
size: .
CDR3: CASLVSSSAGETQYF
DNA: TGCGCCAGCTTAGTTTCAAGCTCGGCGGGGGAGACCCAGTACTTC

V: TRBV7-3
J: TRBJ2-7
D: TRBD1
size: .
CDR3: CASSQVGQGPYEQYF
DNA: TGTGCCAGCAGCCAAGTAGGACAGGGGCCCTACGAGCAGTACTTC

V: TRBV11-3
J: TRBJ2-2
D: TRBD1
size: .
CDR3: CASSSWEGTGGKGTGELFF
DNA: TGTGCCAGCAGCAGCTGGGAGGGGACAGGGGGCAAAGGCACCGGGGAGCTGTTTTTT

V: TRBV28
J: TRBJ2-7
D: .
size: .
CDR3: CASSFPLTYEQYF
DNA: TGTGCCAGCAGTTTCCCCCTCACCTACGAGCAGTACTTC

V: TRBV2
J: TRBJ2-5
D: .
size: .
CDR3: CASNLQETQYF
DNA: TGTGCCAGCAATCTACAAGAGACCCAGTACTTC

V: TRBV5-1
J: TRBJ1-5
D: .
size: .
CDR3: CASRPQEPHNQPQHF
DNA: TGCGCCAGCAGACCACAGGAGCCTCACAATCAGCCCCAGCATTTT

V: TRBV2
J: TRBJ2-5
D: .
size: .
CDR3: CASSPVAGAQYF
DNA: TGTGCCAGCTCCCCAGTAGCCGGGGCCCAGTACTTC

V: TRBV11-2
J: TRBJ2-2
D: .
size: .
CDR3: CASSPQILTGELFF
DNA: TGTGCCAGCAGCCCACAGATACTCACCGGGGAGCTGTTTTTT

V: TRBV29-1
J: TRBJ2-7
D: TRBD2
size: once
CDR3: CSVVGRGGSYEQYF
DNA: TGCAGCGTTGTAGGGAGGGGAGGCTCCTACGAGCAGTACTTC

V: TRBV11-2
J: TRBJ2-3
D: .
size: .
CDR3: CASSFREGAGAPGDTQYF
DNA: TGTGCCAGCAGCTTTAGAGAGGGAGCTGGAGCCCCTGGGGATACGCAGTATTTT

V: TRBV6-5
J: TRBJ1-2
D: .
size: .
CDR3: CASSYSTVYGYTF
DNA: TGTGCCAGCAGTTACTCGACAGTCTATGGCTACACCTTC

V: TRBV30
J: TRBJ1-5
D: TRBD1
size: .
CDR3: CAWTPGGGQPQHF
DNA: TGTGCCTGGACACCAGGGGGTGGTCAGCCCCAGCATTTT

V: TRBV7-6
J: TRBJ2-7
D: TRBD1
size: few
CDR3: CASSPLLHRGNEQYF
DNA: TGTGCCAGCAGCCCACTTTTACACAGGGGAAACGAGCAGTACTTC

V: TRBV19
J: TRBJ1-1
D: .
size: few
CDR3: CASSIGPNTEAFF
DNA: TGTGCCAGTAGTATCGGACCGAACACTGAAGCTTTCTTT

V: TRBV3-1/TRBV3-2
J: TRBJ2-7
D: .
size: .
CDR3: CASSQAGSSYEQYF
DNA: TGTGCCAGCAGCCAAGCCGGGAGCTCCTACGAGCAGTACTTC

V: TRBV19
J: TRBJ1-2
D: TRBD1
size: .
CDR3: CASSIRQGDGYTF
DNA: TGTGCCAGTAGTATCAGACAGGGGGATGGCTACACCTTC

V: TRBV5-5
J: TRBJ1-6
D: .
size: .
CDR3: CASSLSVSSYNSPLHF
DNA: TGTGCCAGCAGCTTATCTGTGAGCTCCTATAATTCACCCCTCCACTTT

V: TRBV5-1
J: TRBJ2-2
D: .
size: .
CDR3: CASSHTPTGELFF
DNA: TGCGCCAGCAGCCACACGCCGACCGGGGAGCTGTTTTTT

V: TRBV20-1
J: TRBJ1-2
D: .
size: once
CDR3: CSAPDNYGYTF
DNA: TGCAGTGCCCCCGATAACTATGGCTACACCTTC

V: TRBV9
J: TRBJ1-2
D: .
size: .
CDR3: CASSVASDYYGYTF
DNA: TGTGCCAGCAGCGTAGCCTCGGATTACTATGGCTACACCTTC

V: TRBV10-3
J: TRBJ2-7
D: TRBD2
size: .
CDR3: CAISESGTGTRSYEQYF
DNA: TGTGCCATCAGTGAGTCCGGAACCGGGACTAGGAGCTACGAGCAGTACTTC

V: TRBV2
J: TRBJ2-7
D: TRBD1
size: .
CDR3: CASTMGQGTYEQYF
DNA: TGTGCCAGCACCATGGGACAGGGAACCTACGAGCAGTACTTC

V: TRBV19
J: TRBJ1-5
D: .
size: .
CDR3: CASSIAGGGRVKSNSNQPQHF
DNA: TGTGCCAGTAGTATAGCCGGGGGGGGACGGGTAAAAAGTAATAGCAATCAGCCCCAGCATTTT

V: TRBV7-8
J: TRBJ2-1
D: TRBD2
size: once
CDR3: CASSLTSGGISYNEQFF
DNA: TGTGCCAGCAGCTTGACTAGCGGGGGCATCTCCTACAATGAGCAGTTCTTC

V: TRBV18
J: TRBJ1-4
D: .
size: once
CDR3: CASSRALAEEKLFF
DNA: TGTGCCAGCTCCCGTGCCTTGGCGGAGGAAAAACTGTTTTTT

V: TRBV6-2/TRBV6-3
J: TRBJ1-2
D: .
size: .
CDR3: CASSPGTYGYTF
DNA: TGTGCCAGCAGTCCGGGGACCTATGGCTACACCTTC

V: TRBV6-2/TRBV6-3
J: TRBJ2-3
D: .
size: .
CDR3: CASSLPHTDTQYF
DNA: TGTGCCAGCAGCCTTCCCCATACAGATACGCAGTATTTT

V: TRBV2
J: TRBJ1-3
D: .
size: .
CDR3: CASKRQRLDTIYF
DNA: TGTGCCAGCAAAAGGCAGAGATTAGACACCATATATTTT

V: TRBV2
J: TRBJ1-3
D: .
size: .
CDR3: CASILELGNTIYF
DNA: TGTGCCAGCATTCTTGAACTAGGAAACACCATATATTTT

V: TRBV7-9
J: TRBJ1-6
D: .
size: .
CDR3: CASSPFAPQGYNSPLHF
DNA: TGTGCCAGCAGCCCATTTGCCCCCCAGGGCTATAATTCACCCCTCCACTTT

V: TRBV27
J: TRBJ1-2
D: TRBD1
size: .
CDR3: CASSFGGRTGGIIGYTF
DNA: TGTGCCAGCAGTTTTGGCGGCAGGACAGGGGGAATCATTGGCTACACCTTC

V: TRBV7-9
J: TRBJ2-7
D: TRBD2
size: .
CDR3: CASAILAGGHEQYF
DNA: TGTGCCAGCGCCATACTAGCGGGGGGGCACGAGCAGTACTTC

V: TRBV25-1
J: TRBJ1-2
D: .
size: .
CDR3: CASSNRANYGYTF
DNA: TGTGCCAGCAGTAACAGGGCGAACTATGGCTACACCTTC

V: TRBV6-5
J: TRBJ1-6
D: .
size: .
CDR3: CASSYSRGVRNSPLHF
DNA: TGTGCCAGCAGTTACTCCCGCGGAGTGCGGAATTCACCCCTCCACTTT

V: TRBV5-1
J: TRBJ2-5
D: .
size: .
CDR3: CATSDSQETQYF
DNA: TGCGCCACCTCGGACAGTCAAGAGACCCAGTACTTC

V: TRBV5-6
J: TRBJ1-5
D: .
size: .
CDR3: CASSLSWGLNQPQHF
DNA: TGTGCCAGCAGCTTGTCATGGGGGCTCAATCAGCCCCAGCATTTT

V: TRBV19
J: TRBJ1-3
D: .
size: .
CDR3: CASSRRGTSSGNTIYF
DNA: TGTGCCAGTAGCCGACGGGGGACTTCCTCTGGAAACACCATATATTTT

V: TRBV29-1
J: TRBJ2-5
D: .
size: .
CDR3: CSAGPPPGETQYF
DNA: TGCAGCGCCGGGCCCCCCCCGGGGGAGACCCAGTACTTC

V: TRBV29-1
J: TRBJ1-1
D: .
size: .
CDR3: CSVTGRLNTEAFF
DNA: TGCAGCGTAACGGGACGGCTGAACACTGAGGCTTTCTTT

V: TRBV27
J: TRBJ1-2
D: TRBD1
size: .
CDR3: CASSIRQGGGGYTF
DNA: TGTGCCAGCAGTATCCGACAGGGAGGAGGGGGCTACACCTTC

V: TRBV2
J: TRBJ1-5
D: .
size: once
CDR3: CASSYTTSNQPQHF
DNA: TGTGCCAGCAGTTACACCACGAGCAATCAGCCCCAGCATTTT

V: TRBV11-2
J: TRBJ1-5
D: .
size: .
CDR3: CASSFQGQPQHF
DNA: TGTGCCAGCAGCTTTCAGGGCCAGCCCCAGCATTTT

V: TRBV3-1/TRBV3-2
J: TRBJ1-4
D: .
size: .
CDR3: CASSQNIQGTPFF
DNA: TGTGCCAGCAGCCAAAACATTCAGGGTACTCCCTTTTTT

V: TRBV5-1
J: TRBJ2-3
D: .
size: .
CDR3: CASSLARITDTQYF
DNA: TGCGCCAGCAGCTTGGCCAGGATCACAGATACGCAGTATTTT

V: TRBV7-9
J: TRBJ2-7
D: .
size: .
CDR3: CASSLAVDVTNEQYF
DNA: TGTGCCAGCAGCTTAGCGGTCGACGTAACGAACGAGCAGTACTTC

V: TRBV25-1
J: TRBJ1-2
D: .
size: .
CDR3: CASSSRSRWGNYGYTF
DNA: TGTGCCAGCAGCAGCAGGTCCCGTTGGGGTAACTATGGCTACACCTTC

V: TRBV10-3
J: TRBJ2-7
D: TRBD1
size: once
CDR3: CAISESGRTGGNSYEQYF
DNA: TGTGCCATCAGTGAGTCGGGAAGGACAGGGGGCAATTCCTACGAGCAGTACTTC

V: TRBV6-5
J: TRBJ1-2
D: .
size: .
CDR3: CASSYTARNYGYTF
DNA: TGTGCCAGCAGTTACACGGCGCGGAACTATGGCTACACCTTC